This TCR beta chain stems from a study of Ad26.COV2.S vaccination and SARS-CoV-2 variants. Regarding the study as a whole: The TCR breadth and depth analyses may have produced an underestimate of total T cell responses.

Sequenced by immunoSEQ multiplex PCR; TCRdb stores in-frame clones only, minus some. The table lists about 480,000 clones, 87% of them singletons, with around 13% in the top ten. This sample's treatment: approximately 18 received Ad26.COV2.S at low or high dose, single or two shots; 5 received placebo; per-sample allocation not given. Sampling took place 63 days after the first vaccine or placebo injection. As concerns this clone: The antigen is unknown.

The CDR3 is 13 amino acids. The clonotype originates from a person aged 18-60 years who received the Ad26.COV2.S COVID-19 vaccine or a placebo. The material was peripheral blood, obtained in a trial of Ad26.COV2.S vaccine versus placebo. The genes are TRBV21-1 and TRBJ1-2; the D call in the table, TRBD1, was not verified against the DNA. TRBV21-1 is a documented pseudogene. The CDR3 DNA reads TGTGCCAGCAGCAAACCCACAGGGGATGGCTACACCTTC. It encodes CASSKPTGDGYTF.